The sequence of this T cell receptor (beta chain) was determined in a study of blood T cell repertoires in COVID-19 (dated by TCRdb to 2020 to 2021). Notes on the research overall: Samples covering the acute and convalescent phases of COVID-19 were provided by collaborators in the United States, Italy and Spain. Deeply sampled blood TCRbeta repertoires from subjects exposed to, actively infected with, or recovered from COVID-19 were included in the dataset. The prospective study material was composed of cDNA or gDNA derived from T cells, B-cell-depleted T cells, or PBMCs. The repertoires were made available in a free public database intended to serve as a resource for research on the immune response to SARS-CoV-2. Sample metadata almost always included a de-identified subject ID, COVID-19 status, age in years and sex. Where available, HLA class I and class II types were obtained from metadata supplied by the sample provider rather than from assay-based typing. The samples were drawn from the first 160 participants of the ongoing ImmuneRACE study and from 1,254 subjects provided by 6 global collaborators. What the study reported, not specific to this receptor: How much clinical and demographic metadata was included differed by source and by participant, and the metadata was provided uncurated.

The collaborating institutions used their own protocols to collect whole blood in K2EDTA tubes. For TCRbeta analysis, collaborator samples were shipped as frozen whole blood, as isolated PBMCs, or as DNA extracted from either sample type. A note on this clone: This receptor's antigen is unknown. Per-base quality was not reported, and no clone a single base away is much larger than it.

TCRbeta CDR3 regions were amplified from genomic DNA by means of the immunoSEQ Assay, a bias-controlled multiplex PCR. The study's own analysis went as follows. The number of nucleated cells in each sample was estimated from the amplification of reference gene primers within the assay. Sequence reads were collapsed and filtered to measure the absolute abundance of every unique TCRbeta CDR3 rearrangement. For each sample, productive Simpson clonality was calculated by taking the square root of Simpson's diversity index across productive rearrangements. Drawn from immuneACCESS, this table holds only the in-frame rearrangements with V and J called that TCRdb kept. Clones are partly lost; checked studies trace under half to an unresolved V gene and leave the rest unexplained. That table is the source of V, J and clone size, and D and trimming were worked out from the DNA. Within this sample are 140,000 or so clones, with 80% to 85% of them counted one time only. The ten largest clones add up to about 4.3% of the sample.

From the cysteine up to the phenylalanine, the CDR3 has a length of 15 residues. The sequence is cut down to CDR3 DNA, 45 bases in frame from base 1. V is pared back by 8 bases and J by 4 bases, with 15 bases lying between the germline termini. Via the germline V gene, CDR1 is MNHEY and CDR2 SVGAGI. The chain is made from TRBV6-5 and TRBJ2-6; the D gene is possibly TRBD1, with 6 bases matching. The clonotype was recovered from a woman of 80 years or more with acute or convalescent COVID-19. The sequenced sample was peripheral blood. The CDR3: CASLMRGSGANVLTF. The DNA is TGTGCCAGCCTAATGAGGGGGTCCGGGGCCAACGTCCTGACTTTC.